This T cell receptor (beta chain) emerged from a study of T cell responses to AZD1222 COVID-19 vaccine (dated by TCRdb to the early 2020s). For the study in its entirety: AZD1222 recipients given second doses at about 4 weeks or at about 12 weeks were pooled, since spike-specific TCR depth and breadth were not found to differ between the two schedules. TCR sequencing was performed for fewer than 250 trial participants, of whom around 210 were given two doses of AZD1222 and around 26 were given two doses of MenACWY control vaccine. Trial participants were enrolled into age subgroups of 18-55, 56-69 and 70-plus years, which contained about 150, 28 and 57 TCR-sequenced participants, respectively. Broader findings and caveats from the paper: A significant rise in spike-specific TCR breadth and depth was observed after two AZD1222 doses relative to day 0 and relative to MenACWY recipients. Conclusions about previously exposed vaccinees are limited, since just 5 to 7 AZD1222 recipients were seropositive for SARS-CoV-2 at baseline. Participants were mostly white British, with more females than males. The authors suggested clonal diversity may have been underestimated. In the small 56-69-year group, the increase in depth fell short of significance, most likely because of low power. Because no day 14 peak-response samples were available, the repertoires could be characterized only after the peak T cell response. Vaccine-associated CD4 TCRs spanned the whole spike protein, with dominant responses in regions 160-218 and 743-854. Reportedly, almost half of the unique spike-specific TCRs recognized epitopes lying outside the regions that are mutated in the B.1.351 and B.1.1.7 variants.

CDR1 and CDR2 are drawn from the germline V gene: SGHTA, FQGNSA. V sheds 1 base and J sheds 4 bases, leaving 4 bases between their ends. From the cysteine up to the phenylalanine, the CDR3 has a length of 12 residues. Of all the DNA, just the CDR3 is kept, 36 bases in frame from base 1. Concerning this clone itself: Its antigen has not been determined. No per-base quality is available; no much larger clone lies one base away.

The label giving this sample's time point can be read as: baseline before first vaccination. Samples from vaccinated people were obtained from the UK trials COV001 and COV002, which included a single-blind randomized controlled phase 2/3 trial of AZD1222 (ChAdOx1 nCoV-19) in healthy adults. For TCRbeta chain sequencing, PBMC samples were collected from trial participants at day 0 and at day 28 after the second dose. The CDR3 regions of human TCRbeta chains were analyzed by immunosequencing. As for how the authors treated the data: Repertoire TCRs were checked for matches against a reference library of SARS-CoV-2-specific TCRs that had been generated using the MIRA antigen-specificity platform. Breadth was defined as the fraction of unique TCRs that were SARS-CoV-2-associated, and depth was defined as the fraction of total T cells that were SARS-CoV-2-associated. Using the MIRA data, each spike-specific TCR was assigned both to the spike region to which the TCR was reactive and to a CD4 or CD8 class. Log10-transformed breadth and depth values were compared by one-way ANOVA with Sidak's multiple comparisons tests. The source is immuneACCESS, and TCRdb retained only in-frame sequences with V and J called. Part of the clones is not carried over; for the studies checked, unresolved V genes explain less than half of this, and the remainder is unexplained. Clonal size and the V and J genes are those of that table, whereas D and trimming came from the DNA. The sample yields around 260,000 clones; approximately 93% were counted once. The biggest ten clones account for around 0.5% of the sample.

The material sequenced was peripheral blood, taken on day 0 of AZD1222 vaccination. The rearrangement combines TRBV7-2 with TRBJ2-5; the D gene assignment is ambiguous. The source is an adult in good health. CDR3 protein: CASSLVGETQYF. The nucleotide sequence reads as follows: TGTGCCAGCAGCTTAGTAGGAGAGACCCAGTACTTC.